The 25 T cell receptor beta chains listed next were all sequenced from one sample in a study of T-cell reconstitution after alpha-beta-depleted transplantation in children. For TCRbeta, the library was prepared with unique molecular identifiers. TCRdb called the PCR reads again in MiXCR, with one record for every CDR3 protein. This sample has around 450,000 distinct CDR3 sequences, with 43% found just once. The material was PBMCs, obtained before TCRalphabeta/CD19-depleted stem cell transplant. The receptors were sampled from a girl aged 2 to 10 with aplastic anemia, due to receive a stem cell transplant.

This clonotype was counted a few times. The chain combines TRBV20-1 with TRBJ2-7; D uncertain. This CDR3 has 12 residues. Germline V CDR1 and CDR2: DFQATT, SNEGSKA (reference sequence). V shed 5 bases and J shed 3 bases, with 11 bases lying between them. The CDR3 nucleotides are TGCAGTGCTCGGCGCGACCGCTACGAGCAGTACTTC. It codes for CSARRDRYEQYF.

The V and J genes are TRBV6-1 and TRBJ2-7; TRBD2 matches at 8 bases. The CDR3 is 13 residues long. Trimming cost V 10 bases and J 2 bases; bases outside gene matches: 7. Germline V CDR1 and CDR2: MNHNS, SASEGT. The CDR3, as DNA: TGTGCCACCGGAGCGGGGGCGGCCTACGAGCAGTACTTC. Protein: CATGAGAAYEQYF.

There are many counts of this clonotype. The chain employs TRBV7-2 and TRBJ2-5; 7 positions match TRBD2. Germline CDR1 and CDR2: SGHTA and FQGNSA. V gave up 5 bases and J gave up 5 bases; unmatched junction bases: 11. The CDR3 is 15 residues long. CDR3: CASSPTWGGVETQYF. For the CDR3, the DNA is TGTGCCAGCAGCCCCACATGGGGGGGAGTGGAGACCCAGTACTTC.

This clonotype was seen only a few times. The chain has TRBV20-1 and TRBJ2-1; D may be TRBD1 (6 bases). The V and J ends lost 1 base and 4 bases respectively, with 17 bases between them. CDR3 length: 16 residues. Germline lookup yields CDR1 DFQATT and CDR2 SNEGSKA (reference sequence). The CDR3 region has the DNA TGCAGTGCTAGAGGGAACACGGGACACCTATACAATGAGCAGTTCTTC. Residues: CSARGNTGHLYNEQFF.

The CDR3 DNA follows: TGTGCCACCGCAGGGGGAACCTATGGCTACACCTTC. Its protein is CATAGGTYGYTF. The genes are TRBV6-2 or TRBV6-3 and TRBJ1-2; 7 bases agree with TRBD1. The CDR3 loop spans 12 amino acids. The germline V gene has CDR1 MNHEY and CDR2 SVGEGT. J gave up 4 bases and V 10 bases, and 6 bases lay outside the gene matches.

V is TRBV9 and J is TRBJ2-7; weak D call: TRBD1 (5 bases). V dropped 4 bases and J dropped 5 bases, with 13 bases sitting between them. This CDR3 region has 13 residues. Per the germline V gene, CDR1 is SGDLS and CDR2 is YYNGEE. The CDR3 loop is CASSPGGADEQYF. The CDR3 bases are TGTGCCAGCAGCCCAGGTGGGGCTGACGAGCAGTACTTC.

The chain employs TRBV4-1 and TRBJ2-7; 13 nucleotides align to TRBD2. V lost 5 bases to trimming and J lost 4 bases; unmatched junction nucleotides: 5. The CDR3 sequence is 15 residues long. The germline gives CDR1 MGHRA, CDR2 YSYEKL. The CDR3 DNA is TGCGCCAGCAGCGGGACTAGCGGGACGAAATACGAGCAGTACTTC. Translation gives CASSGTSGTKYEQYF.

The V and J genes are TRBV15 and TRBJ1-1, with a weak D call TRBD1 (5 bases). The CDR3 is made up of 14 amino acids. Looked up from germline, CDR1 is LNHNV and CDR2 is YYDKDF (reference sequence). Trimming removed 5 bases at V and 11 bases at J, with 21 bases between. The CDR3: CATSPGALGEEAFF. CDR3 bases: TGTGCCACCAGCCCAGGTGCCTTAGGGGAGGAGGCTTTCTTT.

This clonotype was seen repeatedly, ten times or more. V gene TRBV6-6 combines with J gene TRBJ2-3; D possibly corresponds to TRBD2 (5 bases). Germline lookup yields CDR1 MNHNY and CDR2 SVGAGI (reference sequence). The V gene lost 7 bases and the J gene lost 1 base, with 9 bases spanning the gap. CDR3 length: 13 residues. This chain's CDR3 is CASNTRGTDTQYF. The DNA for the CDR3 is TGTGCCAGCAATACGCGGGGCACAGATACGCAGTATTTT.

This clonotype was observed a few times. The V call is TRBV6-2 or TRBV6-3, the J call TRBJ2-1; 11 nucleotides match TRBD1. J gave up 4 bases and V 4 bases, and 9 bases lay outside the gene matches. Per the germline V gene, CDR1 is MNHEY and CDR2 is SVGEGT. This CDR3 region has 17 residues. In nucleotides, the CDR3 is TGTGCCAGCAGTTGGACAGGGGGCTCGGCCTTTTACAATGAGCAGTTCTTC. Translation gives CASSWTGGSAFYNEQFF.

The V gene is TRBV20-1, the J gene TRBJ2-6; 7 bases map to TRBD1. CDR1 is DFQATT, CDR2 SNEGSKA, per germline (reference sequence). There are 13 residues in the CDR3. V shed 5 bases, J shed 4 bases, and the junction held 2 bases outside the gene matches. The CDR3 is CSAGTAGANVLTF. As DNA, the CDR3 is TGCAGTGCTGGGACAGCCGGGGCCAACGTCCTGACTTTC.

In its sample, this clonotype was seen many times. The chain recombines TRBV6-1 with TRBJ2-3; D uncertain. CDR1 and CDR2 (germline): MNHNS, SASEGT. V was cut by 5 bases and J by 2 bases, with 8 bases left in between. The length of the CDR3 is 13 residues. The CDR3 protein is CASSPVFTDTQYF. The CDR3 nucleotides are TGTGCCAGCAGTCCCGTCTTCACAGATACGCAGTATTTT.

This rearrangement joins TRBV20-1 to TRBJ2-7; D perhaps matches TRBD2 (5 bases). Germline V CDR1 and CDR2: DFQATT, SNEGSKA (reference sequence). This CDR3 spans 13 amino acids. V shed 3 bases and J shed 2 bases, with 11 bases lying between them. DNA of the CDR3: TGCAGTGCTAGCCGTCCCGGGACCTACGAGCAGTACTTC. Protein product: CSASRPGTYEQYF.

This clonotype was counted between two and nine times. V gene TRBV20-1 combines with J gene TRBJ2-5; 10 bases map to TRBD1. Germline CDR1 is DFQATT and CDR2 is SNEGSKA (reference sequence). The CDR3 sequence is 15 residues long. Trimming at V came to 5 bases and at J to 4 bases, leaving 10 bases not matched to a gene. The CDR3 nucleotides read TGCAGTGCTGGGGGAAGGGACAGGGGCGGAGAGACCCAGTACTTC. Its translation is CSAGGRDRGGETQYF.

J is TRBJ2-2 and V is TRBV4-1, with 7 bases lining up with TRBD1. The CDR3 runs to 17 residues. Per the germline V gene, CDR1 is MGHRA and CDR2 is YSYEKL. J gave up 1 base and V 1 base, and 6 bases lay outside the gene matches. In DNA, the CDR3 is TGCGCCAGCAGCCAAGCAGACCGGGACAGGAACACCGGGGAGCTGTTTTTT. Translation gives CASSQADRDRNTGELFF.

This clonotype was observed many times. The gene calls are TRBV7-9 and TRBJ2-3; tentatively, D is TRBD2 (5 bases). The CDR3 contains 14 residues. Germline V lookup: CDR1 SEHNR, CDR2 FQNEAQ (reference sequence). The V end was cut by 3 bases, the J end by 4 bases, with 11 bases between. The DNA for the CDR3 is TGTGCCAGCAGCTTCGGGGTAGTGGCAGATACGCAGTATTTT. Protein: CASSFGVVADTQYF.

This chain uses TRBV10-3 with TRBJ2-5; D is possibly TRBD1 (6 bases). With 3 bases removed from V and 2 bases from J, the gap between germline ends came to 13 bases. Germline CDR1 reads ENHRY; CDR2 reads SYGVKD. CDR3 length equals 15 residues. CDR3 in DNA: TGTGCCATCAGTGAAGCCGGGACATTGCAAGAGACCCAGTACTTC. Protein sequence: CAISEAGTLQETQYF.

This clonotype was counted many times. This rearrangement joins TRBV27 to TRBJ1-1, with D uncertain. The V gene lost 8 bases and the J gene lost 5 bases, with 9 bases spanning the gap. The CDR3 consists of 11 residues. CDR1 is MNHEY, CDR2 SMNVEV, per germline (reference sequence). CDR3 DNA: TGTGCCAGCGGCCGTCGGACTGAAGCTTTCTTT. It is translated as CASGRRTEAFF.

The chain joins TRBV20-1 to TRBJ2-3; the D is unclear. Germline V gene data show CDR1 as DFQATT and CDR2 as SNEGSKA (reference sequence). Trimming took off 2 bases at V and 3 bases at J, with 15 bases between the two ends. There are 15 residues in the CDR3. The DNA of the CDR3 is TGCAGTGCTAGATCGGCAAGGCGCAGGACAGATACGCAGTATTTT. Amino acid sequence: CSARSARRRTDTQYF.

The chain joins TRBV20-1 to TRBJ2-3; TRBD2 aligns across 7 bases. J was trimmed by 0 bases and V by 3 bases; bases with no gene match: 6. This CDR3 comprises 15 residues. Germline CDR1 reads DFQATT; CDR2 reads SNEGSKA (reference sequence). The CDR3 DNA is TGCAGTGCTAGGAAACTAGCGTCTAGCACAGATACGCAGTATTTT. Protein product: CSARKLASSTDTQYF.

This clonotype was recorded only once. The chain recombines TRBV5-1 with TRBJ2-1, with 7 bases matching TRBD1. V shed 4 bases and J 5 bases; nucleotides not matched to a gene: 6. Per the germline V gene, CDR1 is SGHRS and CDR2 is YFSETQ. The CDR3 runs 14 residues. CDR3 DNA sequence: TGCGCCAGCAGCCCGGACAGGCCTGACAATGAGCAGTTCTTC. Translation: CASSPDRPDNEQFF.

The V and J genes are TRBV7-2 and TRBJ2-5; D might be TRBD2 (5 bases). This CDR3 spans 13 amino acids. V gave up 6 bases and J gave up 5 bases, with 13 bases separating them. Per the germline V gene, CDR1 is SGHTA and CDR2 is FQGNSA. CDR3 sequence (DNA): TGTGCCAGCAGTCATCGAGGGCGGGAGACCCAGTACTTC. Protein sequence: CASSHRGRETQYF.

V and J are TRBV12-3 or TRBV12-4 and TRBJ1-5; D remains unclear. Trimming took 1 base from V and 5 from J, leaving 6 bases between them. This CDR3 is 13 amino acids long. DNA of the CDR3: TGTGCCAGCAGTTTAGACGCAGATCAGCCCCAGCATTTT. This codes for CASSLDADQPQHF.

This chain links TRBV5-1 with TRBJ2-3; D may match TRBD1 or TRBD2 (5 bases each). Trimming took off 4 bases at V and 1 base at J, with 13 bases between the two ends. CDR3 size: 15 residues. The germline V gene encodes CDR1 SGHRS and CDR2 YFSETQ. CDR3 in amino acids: CASSLDGDGTDTQYF. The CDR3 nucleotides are TGCGCCAGCAGCCTGGATGGGGACGGCACAGATACGCAGTATTTT.

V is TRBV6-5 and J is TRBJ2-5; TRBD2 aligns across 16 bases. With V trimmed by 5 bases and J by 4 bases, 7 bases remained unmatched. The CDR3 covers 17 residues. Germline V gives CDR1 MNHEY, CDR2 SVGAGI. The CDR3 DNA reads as TGTGCCAGCAGTCGTACCGGGACTAGCGGGAGGGGAGAGACCCAGTACTTC. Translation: CASSRTGTSGRGETQYF.